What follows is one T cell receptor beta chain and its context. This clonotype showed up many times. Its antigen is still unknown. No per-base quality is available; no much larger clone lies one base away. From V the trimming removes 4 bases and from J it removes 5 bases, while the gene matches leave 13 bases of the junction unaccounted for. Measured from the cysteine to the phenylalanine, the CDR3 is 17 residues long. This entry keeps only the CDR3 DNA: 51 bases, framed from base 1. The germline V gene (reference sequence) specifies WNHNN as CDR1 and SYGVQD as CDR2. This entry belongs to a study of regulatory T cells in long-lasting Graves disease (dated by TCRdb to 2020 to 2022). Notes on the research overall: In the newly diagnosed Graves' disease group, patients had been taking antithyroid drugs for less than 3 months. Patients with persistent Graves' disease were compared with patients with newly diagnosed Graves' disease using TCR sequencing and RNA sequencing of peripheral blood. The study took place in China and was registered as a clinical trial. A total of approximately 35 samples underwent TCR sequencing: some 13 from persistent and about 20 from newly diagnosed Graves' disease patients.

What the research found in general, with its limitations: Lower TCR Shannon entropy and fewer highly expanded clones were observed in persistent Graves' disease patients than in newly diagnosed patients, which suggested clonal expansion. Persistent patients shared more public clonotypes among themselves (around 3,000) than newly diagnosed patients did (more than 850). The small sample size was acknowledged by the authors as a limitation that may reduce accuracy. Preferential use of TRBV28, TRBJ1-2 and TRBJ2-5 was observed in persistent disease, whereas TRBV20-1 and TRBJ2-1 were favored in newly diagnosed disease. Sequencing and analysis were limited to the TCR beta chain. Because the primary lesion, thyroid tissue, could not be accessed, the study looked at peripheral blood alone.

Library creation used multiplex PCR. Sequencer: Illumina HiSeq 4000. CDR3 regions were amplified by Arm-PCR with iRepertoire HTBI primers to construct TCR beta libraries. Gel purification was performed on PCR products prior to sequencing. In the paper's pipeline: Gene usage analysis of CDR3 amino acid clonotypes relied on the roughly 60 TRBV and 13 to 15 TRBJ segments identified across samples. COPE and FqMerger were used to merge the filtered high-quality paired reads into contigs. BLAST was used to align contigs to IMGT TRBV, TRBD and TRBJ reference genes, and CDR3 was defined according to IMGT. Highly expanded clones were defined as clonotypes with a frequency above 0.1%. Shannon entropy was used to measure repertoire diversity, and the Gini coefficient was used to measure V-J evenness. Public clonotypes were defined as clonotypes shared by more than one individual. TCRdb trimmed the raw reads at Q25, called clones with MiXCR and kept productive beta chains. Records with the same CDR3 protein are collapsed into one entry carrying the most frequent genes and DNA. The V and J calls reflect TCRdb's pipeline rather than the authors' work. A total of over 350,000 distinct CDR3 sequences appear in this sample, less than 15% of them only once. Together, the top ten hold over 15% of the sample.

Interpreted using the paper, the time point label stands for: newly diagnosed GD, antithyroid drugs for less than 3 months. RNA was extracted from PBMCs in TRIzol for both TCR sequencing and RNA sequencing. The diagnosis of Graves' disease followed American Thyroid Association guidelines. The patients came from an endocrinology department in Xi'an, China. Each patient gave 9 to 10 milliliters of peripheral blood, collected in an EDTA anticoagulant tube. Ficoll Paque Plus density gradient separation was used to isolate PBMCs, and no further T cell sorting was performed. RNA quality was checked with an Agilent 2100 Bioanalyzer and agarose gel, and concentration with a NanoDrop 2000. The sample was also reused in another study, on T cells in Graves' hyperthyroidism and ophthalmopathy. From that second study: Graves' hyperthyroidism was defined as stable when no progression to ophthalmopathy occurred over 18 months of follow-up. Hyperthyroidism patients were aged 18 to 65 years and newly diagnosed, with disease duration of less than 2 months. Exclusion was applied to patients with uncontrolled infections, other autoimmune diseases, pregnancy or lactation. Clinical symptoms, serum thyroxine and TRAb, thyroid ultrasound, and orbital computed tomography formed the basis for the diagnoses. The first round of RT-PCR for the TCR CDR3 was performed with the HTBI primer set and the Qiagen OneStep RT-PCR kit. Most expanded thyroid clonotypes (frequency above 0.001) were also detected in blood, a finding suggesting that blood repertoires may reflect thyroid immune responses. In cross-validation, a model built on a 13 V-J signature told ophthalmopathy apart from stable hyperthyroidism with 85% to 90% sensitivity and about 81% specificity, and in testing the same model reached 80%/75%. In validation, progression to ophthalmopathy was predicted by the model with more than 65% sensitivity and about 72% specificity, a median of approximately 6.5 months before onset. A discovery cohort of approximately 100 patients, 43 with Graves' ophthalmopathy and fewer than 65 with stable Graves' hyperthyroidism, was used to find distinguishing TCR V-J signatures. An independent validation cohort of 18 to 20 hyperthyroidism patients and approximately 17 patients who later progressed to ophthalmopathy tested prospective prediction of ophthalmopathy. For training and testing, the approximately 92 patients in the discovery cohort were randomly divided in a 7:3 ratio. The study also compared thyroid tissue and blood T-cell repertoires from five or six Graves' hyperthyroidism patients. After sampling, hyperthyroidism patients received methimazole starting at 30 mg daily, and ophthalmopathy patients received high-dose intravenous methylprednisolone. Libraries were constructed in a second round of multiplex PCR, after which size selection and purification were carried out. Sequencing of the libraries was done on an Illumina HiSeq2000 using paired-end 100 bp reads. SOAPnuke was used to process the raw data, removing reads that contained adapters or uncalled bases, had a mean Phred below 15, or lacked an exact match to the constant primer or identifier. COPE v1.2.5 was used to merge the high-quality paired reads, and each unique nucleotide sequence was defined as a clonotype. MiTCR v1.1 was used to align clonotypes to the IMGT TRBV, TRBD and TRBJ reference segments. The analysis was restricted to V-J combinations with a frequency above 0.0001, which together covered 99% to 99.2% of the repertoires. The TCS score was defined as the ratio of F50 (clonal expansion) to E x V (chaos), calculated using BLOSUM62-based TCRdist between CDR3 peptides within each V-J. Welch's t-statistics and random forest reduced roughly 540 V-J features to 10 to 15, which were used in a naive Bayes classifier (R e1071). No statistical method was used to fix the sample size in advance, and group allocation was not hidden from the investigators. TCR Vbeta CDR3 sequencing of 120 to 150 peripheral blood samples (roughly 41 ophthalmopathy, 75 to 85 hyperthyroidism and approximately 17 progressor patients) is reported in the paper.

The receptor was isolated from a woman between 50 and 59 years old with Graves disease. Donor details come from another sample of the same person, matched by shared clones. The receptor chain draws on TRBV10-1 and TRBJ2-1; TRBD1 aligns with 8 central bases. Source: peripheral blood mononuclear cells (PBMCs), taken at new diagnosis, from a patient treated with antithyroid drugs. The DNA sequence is TGCGCCAGCAGTGGAGGACCAGGGGGCCTGGTGGACAATGAGCAGTTCTTC. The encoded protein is CASSGGPGGLVDNEQFF.